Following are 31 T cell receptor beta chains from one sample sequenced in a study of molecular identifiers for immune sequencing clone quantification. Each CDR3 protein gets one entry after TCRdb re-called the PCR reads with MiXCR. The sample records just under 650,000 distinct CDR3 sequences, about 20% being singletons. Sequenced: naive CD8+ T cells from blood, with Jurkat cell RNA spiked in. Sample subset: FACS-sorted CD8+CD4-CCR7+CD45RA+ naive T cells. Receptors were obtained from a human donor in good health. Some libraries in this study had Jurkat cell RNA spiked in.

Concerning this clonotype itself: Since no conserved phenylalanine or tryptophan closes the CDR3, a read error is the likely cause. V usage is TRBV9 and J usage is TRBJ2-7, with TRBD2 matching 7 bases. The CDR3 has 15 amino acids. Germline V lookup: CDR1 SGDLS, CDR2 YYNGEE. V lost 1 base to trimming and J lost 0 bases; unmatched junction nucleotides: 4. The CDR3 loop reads CASSVSGGSSYEQYL. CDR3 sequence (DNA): TGTGCCAGCAGCGTATCCGGGGGGAGCTCCTACGAGCAGTACCTC.

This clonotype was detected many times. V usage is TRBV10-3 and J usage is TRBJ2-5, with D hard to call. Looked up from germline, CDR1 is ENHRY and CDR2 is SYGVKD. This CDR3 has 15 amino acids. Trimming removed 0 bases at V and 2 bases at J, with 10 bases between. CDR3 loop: CAISESLTEQETQYF. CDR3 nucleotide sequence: TGTGCCATCAGTGAGTCCTTGACGGAACAAGAGACCCAGTACTTC.

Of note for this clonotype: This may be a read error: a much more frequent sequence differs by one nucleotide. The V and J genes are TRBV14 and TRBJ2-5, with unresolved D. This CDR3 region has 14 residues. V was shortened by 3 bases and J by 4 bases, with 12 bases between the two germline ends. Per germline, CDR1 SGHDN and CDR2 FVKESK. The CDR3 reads CASSQPKLIETQYF. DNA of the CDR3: TGTGCCAGCAGCCAGCCAAAGCTCATAGAGACCCAGTACTTC. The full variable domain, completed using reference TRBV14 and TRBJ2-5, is EAGVTQFPSHSVIEKGQTVTLRCDPISGHDNLYWYRRVMGKEIKFLLHFVKESKQDESGMPNNRFLAERTGGTYSTLKVQPAELEDSGVYFCASSQPKLIETQYFGPGTRLLVL.

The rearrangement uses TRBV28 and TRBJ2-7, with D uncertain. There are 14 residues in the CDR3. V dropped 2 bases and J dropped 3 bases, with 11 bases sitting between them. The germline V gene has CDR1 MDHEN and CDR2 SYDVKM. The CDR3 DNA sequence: TGTGCCAGCAGTTTAGGCGAAGTGGGCTACGAGCAGTACTTC. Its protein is CASSLGEVGYEQYF.

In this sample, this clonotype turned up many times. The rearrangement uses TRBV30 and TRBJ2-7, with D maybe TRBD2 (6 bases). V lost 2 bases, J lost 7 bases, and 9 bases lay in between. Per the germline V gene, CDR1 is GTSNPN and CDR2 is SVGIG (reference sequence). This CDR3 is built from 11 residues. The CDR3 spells CAWSPAGEQYF. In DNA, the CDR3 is TGTGCCTGGAGTCCAGCGGGTGAGCAGTACTTC.

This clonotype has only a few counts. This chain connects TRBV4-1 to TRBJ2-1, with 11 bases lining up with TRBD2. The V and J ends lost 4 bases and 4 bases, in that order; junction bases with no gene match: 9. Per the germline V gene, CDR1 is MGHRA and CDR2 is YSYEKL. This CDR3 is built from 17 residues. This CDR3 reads CASSPSPGLAEYNEQFF. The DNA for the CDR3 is TGCGCCAGCAGCCCCAGTCCGGGACTAGCGGAATACAATGAGCAGTTCTTC.

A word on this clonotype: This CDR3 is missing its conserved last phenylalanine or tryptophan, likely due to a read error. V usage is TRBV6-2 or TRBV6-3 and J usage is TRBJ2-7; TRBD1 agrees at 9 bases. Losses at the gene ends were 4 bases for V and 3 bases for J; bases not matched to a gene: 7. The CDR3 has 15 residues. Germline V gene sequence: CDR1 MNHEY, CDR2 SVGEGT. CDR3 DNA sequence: TGTGCCAGCAGTTTACCCGGACAGGGGTACTACGAGCAGTACTGC. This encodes CASSLPGQGYYEQYC.

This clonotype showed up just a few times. The chain's CDR3 is CAWSKDGEDEKLFF. CDR3 DNA sequence: TGTGCCTGGAGTAAGGACGGGGAAGATGAAAAACTGTTTTTT. This chain connects TRBV30 to TRBJ1-4, with no clear D. CDR3 length: 14 amino acids. V lost 2 bases and J lost 6, with 13 bases in between. Germline V gene data show CDR1 as GTSNPN and CDR2 as SVGIG (reference sequence).

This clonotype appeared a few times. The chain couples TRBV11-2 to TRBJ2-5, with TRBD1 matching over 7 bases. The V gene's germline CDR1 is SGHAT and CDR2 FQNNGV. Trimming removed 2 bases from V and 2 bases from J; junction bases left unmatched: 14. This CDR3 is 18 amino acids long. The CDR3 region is CASSLNSGMTGNQETQYF. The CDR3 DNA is TGTGCCAGCAGCTTAAACTCGGGGATGACAGGGAATCAAGAGACCCAGTACTTC.

The CDR3, as DNA: TGTGCCAGCAGTTCGGGCCAGTCTGACACAGATACGCAGTATTTT. Residues: CASSSGQSDTDTQYF. The chain recombines TRBV12-3 or TRBV12-4 with TRBJ2-3; D remains unclear. V lost 4 bases and J lost 2, with 13 bases in between. This CDR3 is 15 amino acids long.

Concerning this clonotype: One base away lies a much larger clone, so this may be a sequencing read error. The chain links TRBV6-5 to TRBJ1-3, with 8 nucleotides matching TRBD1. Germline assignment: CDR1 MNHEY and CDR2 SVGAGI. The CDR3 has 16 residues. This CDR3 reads CVSSQTQGVAGNTIYF. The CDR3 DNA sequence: TGTGTCAGCAGCCAGACACAGGGGGTAGCTGGAAACACCATATATTTT.

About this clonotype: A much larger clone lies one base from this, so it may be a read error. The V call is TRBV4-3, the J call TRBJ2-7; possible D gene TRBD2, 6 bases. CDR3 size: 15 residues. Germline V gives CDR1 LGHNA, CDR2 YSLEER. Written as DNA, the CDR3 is TGCGCCAGCAACCAAGGGTTTACAGGAGCGGGCGAGCAGTACTTC. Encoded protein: CASNQGFTGAGEQYF.

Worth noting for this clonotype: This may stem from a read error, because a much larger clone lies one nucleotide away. The CDR3 DNA reads TGCGCCAGCAACCAGGCCGTCCCGGGGCCAATGAGCAATGAGCAGTTCTTC. This sequence encodes CASNQAVPGPMSNEQFF. The rearrangement uses TRBV4-3 and TRBJ2-1, with D perhaps TRBD1 or TRBD2 (5 bases each). Germline CDR1 and CDR2: LGHNA and YSLEER. The V end was cut by 7 bases, the J end by 6 bases, with 25 bases between. This CDR3 spans 17 amino acids.

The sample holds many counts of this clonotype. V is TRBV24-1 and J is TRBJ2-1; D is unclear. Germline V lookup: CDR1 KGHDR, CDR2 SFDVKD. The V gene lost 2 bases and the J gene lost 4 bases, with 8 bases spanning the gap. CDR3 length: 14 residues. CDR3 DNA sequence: TGTGCCACCAGTGATTCCGTAAGTTACAATGAGCAGTTCTTC. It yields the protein CATSDSVSYNEQFF.

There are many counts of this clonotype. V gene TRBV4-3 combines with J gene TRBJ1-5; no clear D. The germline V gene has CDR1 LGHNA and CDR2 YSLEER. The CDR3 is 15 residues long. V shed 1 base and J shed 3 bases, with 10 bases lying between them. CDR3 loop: CASSQGPVDNQPQHF. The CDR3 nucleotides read TGCGCCAGCAGCCAAGGGCCAGTCGACAATCAGCCCCAGCATTTT.

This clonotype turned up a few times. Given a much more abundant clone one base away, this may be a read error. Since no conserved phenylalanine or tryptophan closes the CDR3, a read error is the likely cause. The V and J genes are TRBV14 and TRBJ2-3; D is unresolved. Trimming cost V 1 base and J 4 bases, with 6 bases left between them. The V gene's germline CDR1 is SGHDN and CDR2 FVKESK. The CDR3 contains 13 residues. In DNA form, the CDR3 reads TGTGCCAGCAGCCAAGCAGGCCCAGATACGCAGTATTCT. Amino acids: CASSQAGPDTQYS.

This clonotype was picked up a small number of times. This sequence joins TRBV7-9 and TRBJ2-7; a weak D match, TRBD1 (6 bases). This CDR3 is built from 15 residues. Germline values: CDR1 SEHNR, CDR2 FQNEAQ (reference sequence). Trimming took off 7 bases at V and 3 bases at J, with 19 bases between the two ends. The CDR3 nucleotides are TGTGCCAGCACCGAAAGTGGGACATTTAACTACGAGCAGTACTTC. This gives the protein CASTESGTFNYEQYF.

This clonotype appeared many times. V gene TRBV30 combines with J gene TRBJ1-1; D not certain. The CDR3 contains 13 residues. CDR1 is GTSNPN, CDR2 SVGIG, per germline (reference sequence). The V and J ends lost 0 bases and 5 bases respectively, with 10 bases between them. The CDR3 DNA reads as TGTGCCTGGAGTGTACTCACCGGGACTGAAGCTTTCTTT. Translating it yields CAWSVLTGTEAFF.

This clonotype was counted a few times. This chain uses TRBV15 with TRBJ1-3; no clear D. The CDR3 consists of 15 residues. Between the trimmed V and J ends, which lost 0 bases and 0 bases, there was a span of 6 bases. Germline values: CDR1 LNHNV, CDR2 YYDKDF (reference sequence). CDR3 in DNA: TGTGCCACCAGCAGAGACAGGTCCTCTGGAAACACCATATATTTT. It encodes CATSRDRSSGNTIYF. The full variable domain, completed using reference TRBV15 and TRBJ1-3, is DAMVIQNPRYQVTQFGKPVTLSCSQTLNHNVMYWYQQKSSQAPKLLFHYYDKDFNNEADTPDNFQSRRPNTSFCFLDIRSPGLGDTAMYLCATSRDRSSGNTIYFGEGSWLTVV.

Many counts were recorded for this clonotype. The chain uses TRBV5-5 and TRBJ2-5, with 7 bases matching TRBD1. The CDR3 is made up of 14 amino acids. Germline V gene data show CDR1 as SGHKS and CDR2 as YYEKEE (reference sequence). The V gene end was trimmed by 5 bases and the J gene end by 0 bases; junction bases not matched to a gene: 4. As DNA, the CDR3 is TGTGCCAGCAGTTTAACAGGGGACCAAGAGACCCAGTACTTC. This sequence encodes CASSLTGDQETQYF.

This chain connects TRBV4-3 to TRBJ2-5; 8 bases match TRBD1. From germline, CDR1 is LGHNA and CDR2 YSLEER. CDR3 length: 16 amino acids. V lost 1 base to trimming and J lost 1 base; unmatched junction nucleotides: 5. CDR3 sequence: CASSQGFRGPQETQYF. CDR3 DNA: TGCGCCAGCAGCCAAGGGTTCAGGGGGCCCCAAGAGACCCAGTACTTC.

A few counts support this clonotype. The CDR3 loop reads CASSQSPGVGNTEAFF. CDR3 coding DNA: TGTGCCAGCAGCCAATCCCCGGGGGTAGGGAACACTGAAGCTTTCTTT. The chain combines TRBV3-1 with TRBJ1-1, with D maybe TRBD1 (5 bases). Germline values: CDR1 LGHDT, CDR2 YNNKEL (reference sequence). The ends were cut back, 2 bases at V and 1 base at J, with 14 bases in the middle. There are 16 residues in the CDR3.

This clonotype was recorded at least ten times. The CDR3, as DNA: TGTGCCAGCAGCTTTATAGCGGGAGAAAGAACCGGGGAGCTGTTTTTT. Its translation is CASSFIAGERTGELFF. This chain links TRBV7-6 with TRBJ2-2; 9 bases are shared with TRBD2. Germline assignment: CDR1 SGHVS and CDR2 FNYEAQ. The CDR3 loop spans 16 amino acids. Germline trimming cut 3 bases from V and 5 bases from J; bases unmatched to any gene: 7.

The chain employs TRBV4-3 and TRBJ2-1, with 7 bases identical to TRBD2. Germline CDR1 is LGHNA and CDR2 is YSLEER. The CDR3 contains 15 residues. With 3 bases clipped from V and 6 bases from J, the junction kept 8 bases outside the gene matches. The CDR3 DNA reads TGCGCCAGCAGCCATGATCGACTAGCCAGCAATGAGCAGTTCTTC. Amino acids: CASSHDRLASNEQFF.

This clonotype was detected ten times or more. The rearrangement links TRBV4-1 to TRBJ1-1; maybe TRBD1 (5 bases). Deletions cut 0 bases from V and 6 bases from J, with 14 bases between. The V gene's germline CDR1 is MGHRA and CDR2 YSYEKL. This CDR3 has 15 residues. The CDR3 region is CASSQDGPLRAEAFF. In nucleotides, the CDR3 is TGCGCCAGCAGCCAAGATGGTCCCCTCAGGGCTGAAGCTTTCTTT.

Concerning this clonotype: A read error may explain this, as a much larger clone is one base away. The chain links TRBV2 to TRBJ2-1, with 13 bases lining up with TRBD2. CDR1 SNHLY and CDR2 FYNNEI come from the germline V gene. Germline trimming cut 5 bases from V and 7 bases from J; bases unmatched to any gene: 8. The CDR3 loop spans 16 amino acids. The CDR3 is CASSNPGLAGFNEQFF. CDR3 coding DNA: TGTGCCAGCAGTAATCCGGGACTAGCGGGGTTTAATGAGCAGTTCTTC.

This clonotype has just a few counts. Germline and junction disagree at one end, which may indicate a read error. The CDR3 spells CASSLEPGAYNSPLHF. CDR3 DNA: TGTGCCAGCAGCTTGGAGCCAGGGGCCTATAATTCACCCCTCCACTTT. The chain combines TRBV5-3 with TRBJ1-6, with D possibly being TRBD1 (6 bases). TRBV5-3 counts as an open reading frame of uncertain function. The length of the CDR3 is 16 residues.

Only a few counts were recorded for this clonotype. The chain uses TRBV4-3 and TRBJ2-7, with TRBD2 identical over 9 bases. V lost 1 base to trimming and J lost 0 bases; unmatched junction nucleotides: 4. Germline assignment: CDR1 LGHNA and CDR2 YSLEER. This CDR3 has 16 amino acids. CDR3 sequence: CASSQGLAGFSYEQYF. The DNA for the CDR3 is TGCGCCAGCAGCCAAGGGCTAGCGGGGTTCTCCTACGAGCAGTACTTC.

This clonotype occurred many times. CDR3 nucleotide sequence: TGTGCCAGCAGCTTAGGTGGCGGACCTCCCACGGATACGCAGTATTTT. Protein: CASSLGGGPPTDTQYF. The J gene is TRBJ2-3, the V gene TRBV7-2, with no clear D. This CDR3 spans 16 amino acids. V lost 1 base to trimming and J lost 6 bases, with 17 bases between them. CDR1 and CDR2 (germline): SGHTA, FQGNSA.

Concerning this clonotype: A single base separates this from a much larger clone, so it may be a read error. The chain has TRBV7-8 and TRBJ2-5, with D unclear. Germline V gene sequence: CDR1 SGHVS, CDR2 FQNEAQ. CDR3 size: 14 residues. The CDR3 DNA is TGTGCCAGCAGCTTAGACGAGTACCAAGAGACCCAGCACTTC. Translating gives CASSLDEYQETQHF.

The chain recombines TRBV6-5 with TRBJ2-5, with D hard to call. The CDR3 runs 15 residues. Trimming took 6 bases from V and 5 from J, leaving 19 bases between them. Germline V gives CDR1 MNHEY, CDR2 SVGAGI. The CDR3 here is CASSTGFSYSETQYF. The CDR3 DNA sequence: TGTGCCAGCAGCACTGGGTTTAGTTATTCGGAGACCCAGTACTTC.